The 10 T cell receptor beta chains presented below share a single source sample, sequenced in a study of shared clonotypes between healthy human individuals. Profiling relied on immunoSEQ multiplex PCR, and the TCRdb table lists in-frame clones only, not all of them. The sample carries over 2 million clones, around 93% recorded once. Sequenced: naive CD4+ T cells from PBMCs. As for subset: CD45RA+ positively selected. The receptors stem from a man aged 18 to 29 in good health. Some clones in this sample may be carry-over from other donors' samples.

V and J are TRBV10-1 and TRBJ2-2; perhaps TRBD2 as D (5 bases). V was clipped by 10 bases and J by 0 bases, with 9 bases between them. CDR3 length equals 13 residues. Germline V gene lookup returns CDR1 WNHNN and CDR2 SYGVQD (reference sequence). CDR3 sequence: CATSGSNTGELFF. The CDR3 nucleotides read TGCGCCACCTCGGGGTCGAACACCGGGGAGCTGTTTTTT.

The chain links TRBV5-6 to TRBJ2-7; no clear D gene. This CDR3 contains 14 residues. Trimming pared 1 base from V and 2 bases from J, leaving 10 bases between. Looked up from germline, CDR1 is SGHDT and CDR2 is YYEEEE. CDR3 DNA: TGTGCCAGCAGCTTGCCGGGCGACCCCTACGAGCAGTACTTC. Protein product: CASSLPGDPYEQYF. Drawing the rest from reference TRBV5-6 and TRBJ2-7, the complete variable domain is DAGVTQSPTHLIKTRGQQVTLRCSPKSGHDTVSWYQQALGQGPQFIFQYYEEEERQRGNFPDRFSGHQFPNYSSELNVNALLLGDSALYLCASSLPGDPYEQYFGPGTRLTVT.

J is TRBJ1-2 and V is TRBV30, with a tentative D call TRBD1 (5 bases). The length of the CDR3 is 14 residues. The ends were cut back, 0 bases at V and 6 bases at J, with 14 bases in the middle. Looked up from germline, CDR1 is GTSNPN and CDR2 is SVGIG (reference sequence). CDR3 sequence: CAWSVWQGIHGYTF. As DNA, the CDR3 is TGTGCCTGGAGTGTCTGGCAGGGTATCCATGGCTACACCTTC.

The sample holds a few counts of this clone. The CDR3 DNA is TGTGCCAGCAAGAGGGGGGATAGGGACACTGAAGCTTTCTTT. It codes for CASKRGDRDTEAFF. The chain uses TRBV2 and TRBJ1-1, with D possibly TRBD1 on 6 matching bases. This CDR3 region has 14 residues. Looked up from germline, CDR1 is SNHLY and CDR2 is FYNNEI. Trimming left V 7 bases short and J 3 bases short, with 15 bases between. The full variable domain, rest sourced from reference TRBV2 and TRBJ1-1, is EPEVTQTPSHQVTQMGQEVILRCVPISNHLYFYWYRQILGQKVEFLVSFYNNEISEKSEIFDDQFSVERPDGSNFTLKIRSTKLEDSAMYFCASKRGDRDTEAFFGQGTRLTVV.

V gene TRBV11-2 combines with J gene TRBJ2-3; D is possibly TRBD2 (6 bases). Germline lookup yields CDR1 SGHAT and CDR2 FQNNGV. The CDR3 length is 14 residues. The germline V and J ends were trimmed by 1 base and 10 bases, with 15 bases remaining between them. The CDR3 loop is CASSLGLTSLAQYF. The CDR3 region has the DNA TGTGCCAGCAGCTTAGGGCTAACTAGCCTGGCGCAGTATTTT.

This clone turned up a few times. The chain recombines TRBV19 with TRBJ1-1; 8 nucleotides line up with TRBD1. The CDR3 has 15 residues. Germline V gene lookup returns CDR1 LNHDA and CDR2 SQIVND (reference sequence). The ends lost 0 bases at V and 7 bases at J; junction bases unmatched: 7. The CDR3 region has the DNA TGTGCCAGTAGTATAGATACCCCCGGGACAGGTGAAGCTTTCTTT. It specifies CASSIDTPGTGEAFF.

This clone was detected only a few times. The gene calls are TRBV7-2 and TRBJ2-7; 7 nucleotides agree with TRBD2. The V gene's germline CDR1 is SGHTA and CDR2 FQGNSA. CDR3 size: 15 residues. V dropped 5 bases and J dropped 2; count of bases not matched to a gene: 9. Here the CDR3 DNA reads TGTGCCAGCAGCCCCGAAGTAAGCGGGACCTACGAGCAGTACTTC. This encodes CASSPEVSGTYEQYF.

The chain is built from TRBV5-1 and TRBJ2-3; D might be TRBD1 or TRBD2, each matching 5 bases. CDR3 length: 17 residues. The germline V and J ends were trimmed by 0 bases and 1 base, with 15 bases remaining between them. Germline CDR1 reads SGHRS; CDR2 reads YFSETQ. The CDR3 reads CASSLDPRGGGTDTQYF. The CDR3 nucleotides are TGCGCCAGCAGCTTGGACCCGAGGGGTGGGGGCACAGATACGCAGTATTTT. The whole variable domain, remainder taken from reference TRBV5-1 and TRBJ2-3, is KAGVTQTPRYLIKTRGQQVTLSCSPISGHRSVSWYQQTPGQGLQFLFEYFSETQRNKGNFPGRFSGRQFSNSRSEMNVSTLELGDSALYLCASSLDPRGGGTDTQYFGPGTRLTVL.

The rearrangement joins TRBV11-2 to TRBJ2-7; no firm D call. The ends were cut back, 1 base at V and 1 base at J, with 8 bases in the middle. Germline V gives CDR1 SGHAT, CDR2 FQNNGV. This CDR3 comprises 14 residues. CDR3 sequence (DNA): TGTGCCAGCAGCTTAGTAATGGGATCCTACGAGCAGTACTTC. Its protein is CASSLVMGSYEQYF.

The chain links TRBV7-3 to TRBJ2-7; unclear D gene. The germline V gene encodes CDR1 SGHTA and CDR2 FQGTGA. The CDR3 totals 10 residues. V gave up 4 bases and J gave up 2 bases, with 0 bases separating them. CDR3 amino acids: CASSSYEQYF. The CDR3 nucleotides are TGTGCCAGCAGCTCCTACGAGCAGTACTTC.